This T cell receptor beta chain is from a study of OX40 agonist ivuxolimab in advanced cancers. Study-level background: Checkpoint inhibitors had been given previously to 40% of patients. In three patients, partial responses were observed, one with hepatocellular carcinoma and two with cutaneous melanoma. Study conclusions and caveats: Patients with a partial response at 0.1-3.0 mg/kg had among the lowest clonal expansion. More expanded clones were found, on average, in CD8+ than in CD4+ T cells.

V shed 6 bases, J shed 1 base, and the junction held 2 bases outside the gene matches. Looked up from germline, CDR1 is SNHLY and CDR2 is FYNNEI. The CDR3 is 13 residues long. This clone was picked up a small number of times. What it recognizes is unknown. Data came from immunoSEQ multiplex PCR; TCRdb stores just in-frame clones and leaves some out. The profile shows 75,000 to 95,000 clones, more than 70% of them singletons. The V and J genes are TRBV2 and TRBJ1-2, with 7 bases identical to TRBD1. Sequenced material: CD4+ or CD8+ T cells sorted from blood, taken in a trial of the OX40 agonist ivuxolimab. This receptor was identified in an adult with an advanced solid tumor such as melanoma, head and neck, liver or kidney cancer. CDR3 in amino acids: CASSRDSNYGYTF. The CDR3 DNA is TGTGCCAGCAGCCGGGACAGTAACTATGGCTACACCTTC.